These T cell receptor beta chains were read from a single sample in a study of memory CD4+ T cells and cytomegalovirus serostatus. The repertoire was sequenced with immunoSEQ multiplex PCR; TCRdb's copy has only in-frame clones and lacks some. The sample holds about 96,000 clones, around 80% seen once. Specimen: memory CD4+ T cells from blood. All receptors come from an adult in good health and CMV-seropositive. The CDR3 runs from the conserved cysteine through the conserved F or W. A D gene is named only where the DNA matches it firmly. Size is stated for part of the rows, as once, few or many counts, or as a class when the clone is expanded.

>TRBD2|NA|TRBJ2-3|TRBV5-1
CASSLRAGGRTDTQYF
TGCGCCAGCAGCTTGAGAGCGGGAGGACGTACAGATACGCAGTATTTT
>NA|NA|TRBJ2-7|TRBV30
CAWSGGLVTSRQYF
TGTGCCTGGAGTGGGGGCTTAGTAACCTCTAGGCAGTACTTC
>TRBD1|NA|TRBJ1-4|TRBV10-3
CAISGGTGDEKLFF
TGTGCCATCAGCGGAGGGACAGGGGATGAAAAACTGTTTTTT
>NA|NA|TRBJ2-7|TRBV18
CASSPFGGSAYEQYF
TGTGCCAGCTCACCATTCGGAGGGTCCGCCTACGAGCAGTACTTC
>NA|NA|TRBJ2-1|TRBV28
CATLGGGDNEQFF
TGTGCCACCCTGGGTGGCGGGGACAATGAGCAGTTCTTC
>TRBD2|NA|TRBJ2-3|TRBV5-1
CASSTSGRPSTDTQYF
TGCGCCAGCAGCACTAGCGGGAGGCCCAGCACAGATACGCAGTATTTT
>NA|once|TRBJ2-1|TRBV5-4
CASSLDLQAYNEQFF
TGTGCCAGCAGCTTGGATTTACAGGCCTACAATGAGCAGTTCTTC
>TRBD2|NA|TRBJ2-6|TRBV7-9
CASSLSGGASGANVLTF
TGTGCCAGCAGCTTATCGGGAGGGGCCTCTGGGGCCAACGTCCTGACTTTC
>NA|NA|TRBJ2-2|TRBV7-9
CASSSSAGELFF
TGTGCCAGCAGCTCTAGTGCCGGGGAGCTGTTTTTT
>NA|NA|TRBJ1-1|TRBV30
CAWSARALRNTEAFF
TGTGCCTGGAGTGCCCGCGCCCTGAGGAACACTGAAGCTTTCTTT
>NA|NA|TRBJ1-5|TRBV29-1
CSARDGLNQLQHF
TGCAGCGCTCGGGACGGCCTCAATCAGCTCCAGCATTTT
>TRBD1|NA|TRBJ1-1|TRBV18
CASSPGQDTEAFF
TGTGCCAGCTCACCGGGACAGGACACTGAAGCTTTCTTT
>NA|NA|TRBJ2-6|TRBV7-3
CASSLYSGAGANVLTF
TGTGCCAGCAGCTTATATTCAGGGGCTGGGGCCAACGTCCTGACTTTC
>NA|NA|TRBJ2-7|TRBV7-9
CASSLGPSYEQYF
TGTGCCAGCAGCTTAGGGCCCTCCTACGAGCAGTACTTC
>TRBD1|NA|TRBJ2-2|TRBV6-1
CASSAGQGISGELFF
TGTGCCAGCAGTGCGGGACAGGGGATTTCCGGGGAGCTGTTTTTT
>TRBD1|NA|TRBJ2-1|TRBV28
CASRYRDRAFF
TGTGCCAGCAGATACCGGGACAGAGCTTTCTTC
>NA|NA|TRBJ1-3|TRBV7-9
CASSLAGSGNTIYF
TGTGCCAGCAGCTTAGCAGGGTCTGGAAACACCATATATTTT